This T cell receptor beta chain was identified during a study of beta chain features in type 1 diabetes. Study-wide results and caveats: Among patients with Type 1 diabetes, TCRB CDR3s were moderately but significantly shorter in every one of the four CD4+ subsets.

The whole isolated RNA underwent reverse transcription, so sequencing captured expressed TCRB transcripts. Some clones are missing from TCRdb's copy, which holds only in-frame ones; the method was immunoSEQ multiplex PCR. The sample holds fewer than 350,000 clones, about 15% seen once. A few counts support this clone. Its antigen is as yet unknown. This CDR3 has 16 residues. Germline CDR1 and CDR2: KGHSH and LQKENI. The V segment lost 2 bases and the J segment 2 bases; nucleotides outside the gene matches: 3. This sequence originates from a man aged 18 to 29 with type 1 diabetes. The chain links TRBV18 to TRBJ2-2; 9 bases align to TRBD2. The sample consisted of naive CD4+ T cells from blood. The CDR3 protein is CASSPSGRRNTGELFF. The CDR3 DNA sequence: TGTGCCAGCTCACCAAGCGGGAGGCGAAACACCGGGGAGCTGTTTTTT.